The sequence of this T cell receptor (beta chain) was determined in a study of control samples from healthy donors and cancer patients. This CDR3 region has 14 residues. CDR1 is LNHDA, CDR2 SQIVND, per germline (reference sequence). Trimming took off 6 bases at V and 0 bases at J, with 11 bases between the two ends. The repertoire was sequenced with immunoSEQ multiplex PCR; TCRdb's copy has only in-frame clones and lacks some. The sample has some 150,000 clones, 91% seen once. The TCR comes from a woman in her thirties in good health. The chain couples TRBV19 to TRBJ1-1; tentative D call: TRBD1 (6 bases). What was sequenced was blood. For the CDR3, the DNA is TGTGCCAGTAGAGGACAGCTGATGAACACTGAAGCTTTCTTT. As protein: CASRGQLMNTEAFF.